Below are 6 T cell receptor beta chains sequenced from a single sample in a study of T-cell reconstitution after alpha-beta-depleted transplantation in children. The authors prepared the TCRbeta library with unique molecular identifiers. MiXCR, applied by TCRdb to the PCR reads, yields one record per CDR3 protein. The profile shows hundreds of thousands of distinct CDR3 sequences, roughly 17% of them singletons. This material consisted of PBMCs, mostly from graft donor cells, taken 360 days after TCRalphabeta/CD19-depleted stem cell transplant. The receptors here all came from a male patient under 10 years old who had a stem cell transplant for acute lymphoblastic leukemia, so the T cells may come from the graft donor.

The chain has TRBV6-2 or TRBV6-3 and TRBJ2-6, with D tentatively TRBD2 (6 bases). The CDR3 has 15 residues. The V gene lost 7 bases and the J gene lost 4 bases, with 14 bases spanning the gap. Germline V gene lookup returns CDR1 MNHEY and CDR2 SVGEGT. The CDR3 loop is CASTYGRTGANVLTF. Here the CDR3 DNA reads TGTGCCAGCACTTATGGGAGGACCGGGGCCAACGTCCTGACTTTC.

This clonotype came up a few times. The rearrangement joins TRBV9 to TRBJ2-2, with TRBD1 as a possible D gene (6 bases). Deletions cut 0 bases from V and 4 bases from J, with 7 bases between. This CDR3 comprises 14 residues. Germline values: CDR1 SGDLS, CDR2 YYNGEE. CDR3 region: CASSVDRATGELFF. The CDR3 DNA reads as TGTGCCAGCAGCGTAGACAGGGCCACCGGGGAGCTGTTTTTT.

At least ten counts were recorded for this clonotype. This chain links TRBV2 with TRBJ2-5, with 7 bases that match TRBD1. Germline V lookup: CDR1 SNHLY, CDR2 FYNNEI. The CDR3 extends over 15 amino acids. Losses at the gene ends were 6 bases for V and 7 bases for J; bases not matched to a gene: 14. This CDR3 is CASSPRTGDKGTQYF. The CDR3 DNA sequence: TGTGCCAGCAGCCCCCGGACAGGCGACAAGGGGACCCAGTACTTC.

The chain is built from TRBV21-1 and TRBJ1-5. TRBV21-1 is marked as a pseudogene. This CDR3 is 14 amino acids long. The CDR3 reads CASSSPRGSQPQHF. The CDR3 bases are TGTGCCAGCAGCAGCCCTCGAGGGAGCCAGCCCCAGCATTTT.

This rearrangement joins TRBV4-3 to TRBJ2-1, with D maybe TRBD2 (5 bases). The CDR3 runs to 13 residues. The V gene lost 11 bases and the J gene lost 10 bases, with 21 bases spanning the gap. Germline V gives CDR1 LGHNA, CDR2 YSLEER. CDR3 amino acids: CALSGGFAWEQFF. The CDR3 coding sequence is TGCGCCCTATCAGGAGGATTCGCATGGGAGCAGTTCTTC.

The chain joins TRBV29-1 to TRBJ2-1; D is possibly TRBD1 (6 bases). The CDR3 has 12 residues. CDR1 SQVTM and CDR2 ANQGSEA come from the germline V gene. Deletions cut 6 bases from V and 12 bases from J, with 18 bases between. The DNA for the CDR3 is TGCAGCGTGGGACCCACAGGGCCTTTGCAGTTCTTC. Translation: CSVGPTGPLQFF.